This entry lists 5 T cell receptor beta chains sequenced from one sample in a study of T cells in women clearing cervical HPV infection. TCRdb's copy holds only in-frame clones and misses some; the assay was immunoSEQ multiplex PCR. The record lists tens of thousands of clones, of which the ten most abundant hold 1.4%. Sequencing was done on a sample of blood buffy coat. These receptors were collected from a woman between 18 and 70 years old with a cervical HPV16 infection that either progressed to CIN3+ or cleared (not recorded which).

Remarks on this clone: The CDR3 end falls 3 residues outside the read, so it is completed with the germline J gene. The gene calls are TRBV18 and TRBJ1-5; possibly TRBD1 for D (5 bases). Between the trimmed V and J ends, which lost 8 bases and 3 bases, there was a span of 11 bases. This CDR3 is built from 13 residues. The V gene's germline CDR1 is KGHSH and CDR2 LQKENI. CDR3 amino acids: CASRGQHNQPQHF. The CDR3 DNA, read in part, is TGTGCCAGCCGCGGACAACACAATCAGCCC.

Remarks on this clone: The sequence runs out 3 residues before the end of the CDR3; the remainder is reconstructed from the germline J gene. The chain has TRBV7-2 and TRBJ2-7; TRBD1 agrees at 7 bases. V gave up 3 bases and J gave up 0 bases; unmatched junction bases: 2. The CDR3 contains 14 residues. Germline V gives CDR1 SGHTA, CDR2 FQGNSA. Partial CDR3 DNA: TGTGCCAGCAGCTTCGGGACAGTCTCCTACGAG. It codes for CASSFGTVSYE. The whole CDR3 region reads CASSFGTVSYEQYF.

Remarks on this clone: The read halts 3 residues ahead of the CDR3 end, with the missing end drawn from the germline J gene. The V gene is TRBV19, the J gene TRBJ1-2, with TRBD1 as a possible D gene (6 bases). The CDR3 has 13 amino acids. The germline CDR1 and CDR2 sequences are LNHDA and SQIVND (reference sequence). CDR3 residues: CASSSGQSYDYTF. The DNA read from the CDR3 is TGTGCCAGTAGTTCCGGACAGTCCTACGAC.

In the case of this clone: The missing CDR3 end, 3 residues past where the read stops, is filled in from the germline J gene. This sequence joins TRBV29-1 and TRBJ2-2; D perhaps matches TRBD2 (6 bases). There are 14 residues in the CDR3. Germline V gene sequence: CDR1 SQVTM, CDR2 ANQGSEA. Between the trimmed V and J ends, which lost 4 bases and 4 bases, there was a span of 13 bases. The CDR3 reads CSVVKSRGTGELFF. The covered CDR3 bases are TGCAGCGTTGTCAAATCGCGGGGCACCGGGGAG.

With regard to this clone: The CDR3 is cut off 3 residues early in the read; its end comes from the germline J gene. J is TRBJ2-6 and V is TRBV2, with D maybe TRBD1 (6 bases). Germline CDR1 SNHLY, CDR2 FYNNEI. Trimming pared 2 bases from V and 1 base from J, leaving 6 bases between. CDR3 size: 15 residues. Partial CDR3 DNA: TGTGCCAGCAGTGAACAGGGGTCTGGGGCCAACGTC. It translates to CASSEQGSGANV. The whole CDR3 region reads CASSEQGSGANVLTF.